These 23 T cell receptor beta chains came from one sample sequenced in a study of blood T cell repertoires in COVID-19. Sequencing used immunoSEQ multiplex PCR; TCRdb keeps in-frame clones, though not all of them. This sample has approximately 250,000 clones; around nine tenths occur once, and the top ten carry approximately 3.4%. Sequencing was carried out using PBMCs or T cells enriched from blood (not recorded which). These receptors were obtained from a middle-aged woman who had been exposed to COVID-19.

This clone was seen only once. V is TRBV2 and J is TRBJ2-5, with 15 bases lining up with TRBD2. Germline CDR1 SNHLY, CDR2 FYNNEI. The trim removed 6 bases at V and 8 bases at J, leaving 7 bases unmatched. The length of the CDR3 is 15 residues. CDR3 amino acids: CASSIGTSGGKTQYF. CDR3 DNA: TGTGCCAGCAGCATCGGGACTAGCGGGGGGAAAACCCAGTACTTC.

The rearrangement links TRBV19 to TRBJ2-3, with TRBD1 matching 9 bases. The CDR3 is made up of 16 amino acids. Germline-derived CDR1 and CDR2 are LNHDA and SQIVND (reference sequence). Germline trimming cut 4 bases from V and 0 bases from J; bases unmatched to any gene: 5. CDR3 in DNA: TGTGCCAGTAGTACGGACAGGGGAAGAAGCACAGATACGCAGTATTTT. Translating it yields CASSTDRGRSTDTQYF.

The J gene is TRBJ2-2, the V gene TRBV24-1; TRBD1 matches at 9 bases. This CDR3 comprises 17 residues. Germline CDR1 is KGHDR and CDR2 is SFDVKD. J gave up 7 bases and V 3 bases, and 11 bases lay outside the gene matches. As DNA, the CDR3 is TGTGCCACCAGTGATGGATACCGGACAGGGGTTATCGGGGAGCTGTTTTTT. Translating gives CATSDGYRTGVIGELFF.

The V and J genes are TRBV9 and TRBJ2-5; TRBD1 agrees at 8 bases. CDR3 length equals 15 residues. Germline V gene sequence: CDR1 SGDLS, CDR2 YYNGEE. The V and J ends lost 0 bases and 5 bases, in that order; junction bases with no gene match: 6. This CDR3 is CASSVEGGQVETQYF. CDR3 nucleotides: TGTGCCAGCAGCGTAGAGGGGGGACAGGTCGAGACCCAGTACTTC. Variable domain in full (rest from reference TRBV9 and TRBJ2-5): DSGVTQTPKHLITATGQRVTLRCSPRSGDLSVYWYQQSLDQGLQFLIQYYNGEERAKGNILERFSAQQFPDLHSELNLSSLELGDSALYFCASSVEGGQVETQYFGPGTRLLVL.

This chain links TRBV30 with TRBJ1-4, with D perhaps TRBD1 (5 bases). The CDR3 consists of 14 residues. Germline V gene data show CDR1 as GTSNPN and CDR2 as SVGIG (reference sequence). Trimming pared 5 bases from V and 4 bases from J, leaving 14 bases between. CDR3 nucleotide sequence: TGTGCCTGGTCTCGGACACCGTATAATGAAAAACTGTTTTTT. This sequence encodes CAWSRTPYNEKLFF.

The chain links TRBV7-2 to TRBJ1-2; D gene unclear. The CDR3 covers 11 residues. Germline V gene data show CDR1 as SGHTA and CDR2 as FQGNSA. Trimming took 5 bases from V and 7 from J, leaving 8 bases between them. As DNA, the CDR3 is TGTGCCAGCAGCCCGAGCGGTGGCTACACCTTC. This codes for CASSPSGGYTF.

A single count supports this clone. V usage is TRBV5-1 and J usage is TRBJ2-7, with TRBD2 matching over 7 bases. CDR1 SGHRS and CDR2 YFSETQ come from the germline V gene. The CDR3 runs 13 residues. The CDR3 bases are TGTGCCAGCAGCTTGGACGGGAGGTACGAGCAGTACGTC. Translation: CASSLDGRYEQYV.

This rearrangement joins TRBV3-1 (or the pseudogene TRBV3-2) to TRBJ1-6, with 7 bases lining up with TRBD1. V gave up 10 bases and J gave up 5 bases; unmatched junction bases: 5. The CDR3 extends over 13 amino acids. Germline V gives CDR1 LGHDT, CDR2 YNNKEL (reference sequence). CDR3 coding DNA: TGTGCCACCGCAGACAGGGATAATTCACCCCTCCACTTT. Encoded protein: CATADRDNSPLHF.

The genes are TRBV11-3 and TRBJ2-7; 10 bases agree with TRBD2. The V gene's germline CDR1 is SGHNT and CDR2 YENEEA. With V trimmed by 5 bases and J by 3 bases, 4 bases remained unmatched. This CDR3 contains 14 residues. In DNA, the CDR3 is TGTGCCAGCAGCAGCGGGGGGGGGATCTACGAGCAGTACTTC. Translated, it gives CASSSGGGIYEQYF.

The gene calls are TRBV6-1 and TRBJ2-5; 12 nucleotides agree with TRBD2. There are 15 residues in the CDR3. The V and J ends lost 2 bases and 4 bases, in that order; junction bases with no gene match: 2. Per the germline V gene, CDR1 is MNHNS and CDR2 is SASEGT. The CDR3 reads CASSESSGGAETQYF. The CDR3 DNA follows: TGTGCCAGCAGTGAATCTAGCGGGGGGGCAGAGACCCAGTACTTC.

The chain carries TRBV20-1 and TRBJ2-1; D is unresolved. The germline V gene has CDR1 DFQATT and CDR2 SNEGSKA (reference sequence). CDR3 length equals 13 residues. Trimming pared 3 bases from V and 3 bases from J, leaving 9 bases between. The CDR3 nucleotides are TGCAGTGCTAGTAGCCTGCTCTACAATGAGCAGTTCTTC. Translated: CSASSLLYNEQFF.

The chain carries TRBV19 and TRBJ2-7; 7 positions match TRBD2. The V gene's germline CDR1 is LNHDA and CDR2 SQIVND (reference sequence). The CDR3 spans 13 residues. Trimming at V came to 4 bases and at J to 5 bases, leaving 5 bases not matched to a gene. Here the CDR3 reads CASSTTSANEQYV. CDR3 bases: TGTGCCAGTAGTACCACTAGCGCTAACGAGCAGTACGTC.

In DNA, the CDR3 is TGCAGTGCTAGTGTCCTAGCGGGAGGGCCGATAGCAGGGGAGACCCAGTACTTC. This encodes CSASVLAGGPIAGETQYF. The rearrangement joins TRBV20-1 to TRBJ2-5; 12 bases align to TRBD2. The length of the CDR3 is 18 residues. The germline gives CDR1 DFQATT, CDR2 SNEGSKA (reference sequence). V was pared by 3 bases and J by 5 bases, with 16 bases of the junction left unmatched.

This clone was seen more than once but under ten times. The chain carries TRBV9 and TRBJ2-1, with TRBD2 matching over 12 bases. V lost 0 bases to trimming and J lost 7 bases; unmatched junction nucleotides: 5. The CDR3 has 16 residues. CDR1 is SGDLS, CDR2 YYNGEE, per germline. Here the CDR3 reads CASSVALGLAGNEQFF. The CDR3 DNA is TGTGCCAGCAGCGTAGCTCTTGGACTAGCGGGGAATGAGCAGTTCTTC.

Only a few counts were recorded for this clone. The chain joins TRBV16 to TRBJ2-5; 9 bases fit TRBD2. The germline gives CDR1 KGHSY, CDR2 FQNENV. This CDR3 is 16 amino acids long. V dropped 2 bases and J dropped 2; count of bases not matched to a gene: 6. In DNA, the CDR3 is TGTGCCAGCAGCCAAAACCCGGGACTAGCACAAGAGACCCAGTACTTC. It translates to CASSQNPGLAQETQYF. The entire variable domain, with the rest obtained from reference TRBV16 and TRBJ2-5, is as follows: GEEVAQTPKHLVRGEGQKAKLYCAPIKGHSYVFWYQQVLKNEFKFLISFQNENVFDETGMPKERFSAKCLPNSPCSLEIQATKLEDSAVYFCASSQNPGLAQETQYFGPGTRLLVL.

The chain combines TRBV27 with TRBJ2-7, with 8 bases aligning to TRBD2. V shed 2 bases, J shed 10 bases, and the junction held 10 bases outside the gene matches. The CDR3 consists of 14 residues. Germline CDR1 is MNHEY and CDR2 is SMNVEV (reference sequence). The CDR3 loop reads CASSLALGLGVQYV. In DNA, the CDR3 is TGTGCCAGCAGTTTAGCTCTGGGACTAGGTGTACAGTACGTC.

V usage is TRBV7-6 and J usage is TRBJ1-1; D perhaps matches TRBD1 (5 bases). V shed 1 base and J shed 1 base, with 13 bases lying between them. This CDR3 has 16 residues. Germline CDR1 reads SGHVS; CDR2 reads FNYEAQ. CDR3 in DNA: TGTGCCAGCAGCTTAGGACACGGGGGTAGGAACACTGAAGCTTTCTTT. Protein product: CASSLGHGGRNTEAFF. Using reference TRBV7-6 and TRBJ1-1 for the parts outside the CDR3, the full variable domain is GAGVSQSPRYKVTKRGQDVALRCDPISGHVSLYWYRQALGQGPEFLTYFNYEAQQDKSGLPNDRFSAERPEGSISTLTIQRTEQRDSAMYRCASSLGHGGRNTEAFFGQGTRLTVV.

The chain combines TRBV29-1 with TRBJ1-6; no reliable D call. CDR3 length: 14 residues. The germline CDR1 and CDR2 sequences are SQVTM and ANQGSEA. The V gene lost 6 bases and the J gene lost 6 bases, with 15 bases spanning the gap. CDR3 sequence reads: CSVQNGGANSPLHF. The CDR3 DNA is TGCAGCGTCCAGAACGGAGGTGCTAATTCACCCCTCCACTTT.

V gene TRBV28 combines with J gene TRBJ2-3; D may be TRBD2 (6 bases). The CDR3 is made up of 16 amino acids. V lost 3 bases, J lost 3 bases, and 16 bases lay in between. Germline values: CDR1 MDHEN, CDR2 SYDVKM. The CDR3 spells CASSFNIGGRTDTQYF. The DNA for the CDR3 is TGTGCCAGCAGTTTTAACATCGGGGGTAGAACAGATACGCAGTATTTT.

The chain carries TRBV11-3 and TRBJ1-1, with 10 bases fitting TRBD1. The germline V gene encodes CDR1 SGHNT and CDR2 YENEEA. V trimming: 3 bases; J trimming: 6 bases; junction bases outside the gene matches: 7. The CDR3 covers 15 residues. CDR3 protein: CASSLGLDRGPEAFF. CDR3 DNA: TGTGCCAGCAGCTTGGGACTTGACAGGGGGCCTGAAGCTTTCTTT.

The chain links TRBV4-3 to TRBJ1-1; 8 bases fit TRBD1. This CDR3 has 17 amino acids. V lost 0 bases and J lost 6; bases outside the gene matches: 12. Germline lookup yields CDR1 LGHNA and CDR2 YSLEER. CDR3 sequence (DNA): TGCGCCAGCAGCCAAGATCTGGTAGGACAGGGAAGGTCTGAAGCTTTCTTT. Amino acid sequence: CASSQDLVGQGRSEAFF.

This clone was observed once. The V gene is TRBV19, the J gene TRBJ1-1; perhaps TRBD1 as D (6 bases). CDR3 size: 13 residues. Germline CDR1 reads LNHDA; CDR2 reads SQIVND (reference sequence). The CDR3 DNA reads as TGTGATAAAGGACAGTACATGAACACTGAAGCTTTCTTT. Amino acid sequence: CDKGQYMNTEAFF.

This clone has a single count. The chain links TRBV10-3 to TRBJ2-2, with D possibly being TRBD2 (5 bases). The CDR3 is made up of 14 amino acids. V gave up 2 bases and J gave up 3 bases, with 7 bases separating them. The V gene's germline CDR1 is ENHRY and CDR2 SYGVKD. CDR3 amino acids: CAISEGRDTGELFF. Here the CDR3 DNA reads TGTGCCATCAGTGAGGGGCGGGACACCGGGGAGCTGTTTTTT.